Sequencing of this T cell receptor beta chain was carried out in a study of blood T cell repertoires in COVID-19. About the study: Samples taken during acute and convalescent COVID-19 were collected in the United States, Italy and Spain. T cells, B-cell-depleted T cells, or PBMCs provided the cDNA or gDNA that served as material.

Germline lookup yields CDR1 LGHNA and CDR2 YNFKEQ. CDR3 size: 14 residues. V was clipped by 2 bases and J by 4 bases; unmatched bases: 2. In the source study's methods: Reference gene primers were amplified, and this amplification served to estimate nucleated cell counts. Clones were sequenced by immunoSEQ multiplex PCR, and TCRdb holds only the in-frame ones, with some missing. V and J calls plus clone size are reproduced from that table; the DNA served to infer D and trimming. The table shows roughly 43,000 clones, with over 75% occurring only once. The receptor was isolated from a human donor in a cohort sampled during active COVID-19. Material for sequencing was peripheral blood. The chain employs TRBV4-2 and TRBJ1-2, with 9 bases identical to TRBD1. The CDR3 region has the DNA TGTGCCAGCAGCCAAAGGACAGGGGCCTATGGCTACACCTTC. Translated, it gives CASSQRTGAYGYTF.